The clone carrying this TCR beta chain came up a few times. A junction boundary mismatches the germline segment, possibly from a read error. The record originates from a study of T cells after yellow fever vaccination. TCRdb called the 5' RACE reads again in MiXCR, with one record for every CDR3 protein. Of around 500,000 distinct CDR3 sequences in the sample, 21% were seen once. CDR1 and CDR2 from the germline V gene are MNHEY and SMNVEV (reference sequence). The CDR3 runs to 17 residues. This material consisted of PBMCs, taken 21 days after the first yellow fever vaccination. This sequence joins TRBV27 and TRBJ2-1; tentatively, D is TRBD1 (7 bases). The TCR comes from a man between 18 and 29 years old who received the YFV17D yellow fever vaccine. For the CDR3, the DNA is TGCACCAGCAGTTTAAAGGTGACAGGGAGGCTTTACAATGAGCAGTTCTTC. It specifies CTSSLKVTGRLYNEQFF.